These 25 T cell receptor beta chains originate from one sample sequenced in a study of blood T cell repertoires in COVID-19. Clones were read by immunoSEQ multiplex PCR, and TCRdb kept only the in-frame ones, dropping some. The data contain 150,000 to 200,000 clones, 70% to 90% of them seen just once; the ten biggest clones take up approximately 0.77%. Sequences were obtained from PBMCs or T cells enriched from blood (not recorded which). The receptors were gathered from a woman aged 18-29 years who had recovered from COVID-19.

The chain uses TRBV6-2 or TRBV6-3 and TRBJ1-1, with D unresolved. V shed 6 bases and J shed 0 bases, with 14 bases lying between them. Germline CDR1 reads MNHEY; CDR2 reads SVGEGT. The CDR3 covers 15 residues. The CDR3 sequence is CASSPRQVMNTEAFF. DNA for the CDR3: TGTGCCAGCAGCCCCAGACAAGTCATGAACACTGAAGCTTTCTTT.

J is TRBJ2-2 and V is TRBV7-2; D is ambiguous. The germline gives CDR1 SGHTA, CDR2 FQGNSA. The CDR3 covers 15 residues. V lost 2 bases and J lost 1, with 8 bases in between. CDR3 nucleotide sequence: TGTGCCAGCAGCTTACTCGAGCGGAACACCGGGGAGCTGTTTTTT. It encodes CASSLLERNTGELFF.

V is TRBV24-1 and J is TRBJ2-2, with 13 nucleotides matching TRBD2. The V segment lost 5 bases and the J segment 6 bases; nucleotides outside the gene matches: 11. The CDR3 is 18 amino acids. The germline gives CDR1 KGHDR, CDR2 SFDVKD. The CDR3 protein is CATSGTSGRAPNAGELFF. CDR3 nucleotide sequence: TGTGCCACCAGTGGAACTAGCGGGAGGGCCCCAAACGCCGGGGAGCTGTTTTTT.

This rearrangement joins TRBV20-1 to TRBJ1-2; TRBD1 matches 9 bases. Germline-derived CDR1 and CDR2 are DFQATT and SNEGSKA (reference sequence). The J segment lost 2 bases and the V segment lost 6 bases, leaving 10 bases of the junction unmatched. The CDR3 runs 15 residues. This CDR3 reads CSASPGTGSNYGYTF. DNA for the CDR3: TGCAGTGCCAGTCCCGGGACAGGGTCCAACTATGGCTACACCTTC.

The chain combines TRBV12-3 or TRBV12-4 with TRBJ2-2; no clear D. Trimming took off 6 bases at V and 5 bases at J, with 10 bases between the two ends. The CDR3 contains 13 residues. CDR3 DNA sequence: TGTGCCAGCAGCCCACTGAGGACCGGGGAGCTGTTTTTT. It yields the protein CASSPLRTGELFF.

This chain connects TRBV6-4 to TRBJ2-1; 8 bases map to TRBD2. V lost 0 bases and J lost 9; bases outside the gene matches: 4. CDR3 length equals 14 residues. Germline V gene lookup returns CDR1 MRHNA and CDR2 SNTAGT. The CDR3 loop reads CASSDSGLAAEQFF. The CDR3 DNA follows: TGTGCCAGCAGTGACTCCGGACTAGCTGCTGAGCAGTTCTTC.

CDR3 nucleotides: TGCGCCAGCAGCCAAGGGGAGGGGGAGCTGTTTTTT. The encoded protein is CASSQGEGELFF. This chain uses TRBV4-3 with TRBJ2-2, with D possibly matching TRBD2 (5 bases). CDR3 length: 12 residues. The V end was cut by 1 base, the J end by 8 bases, with 5 bases between. The germline V gene has CDR1 LGHNA and CDR2 YSLEER.

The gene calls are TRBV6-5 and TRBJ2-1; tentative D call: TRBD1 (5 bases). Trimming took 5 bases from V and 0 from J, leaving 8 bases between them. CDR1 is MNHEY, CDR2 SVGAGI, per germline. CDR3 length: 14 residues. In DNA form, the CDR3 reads TGTGCCAGCAGTCCCGACAGCTCCTACAATGAGCAGTTCTTC. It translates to CASSPDSSYNEQFF.

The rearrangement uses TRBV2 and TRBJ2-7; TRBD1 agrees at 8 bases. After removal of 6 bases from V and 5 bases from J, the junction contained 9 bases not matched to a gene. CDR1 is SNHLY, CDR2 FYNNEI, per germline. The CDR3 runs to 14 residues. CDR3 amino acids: CASSERTGKNEQYF. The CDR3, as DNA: TGTGCCAGCAGCGAGCGGACAGGGAAGAACGAGCAGTACTTC.

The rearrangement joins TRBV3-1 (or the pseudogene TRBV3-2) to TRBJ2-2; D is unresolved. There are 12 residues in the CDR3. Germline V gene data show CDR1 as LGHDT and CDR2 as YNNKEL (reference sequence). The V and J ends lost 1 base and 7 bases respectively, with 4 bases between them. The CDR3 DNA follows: TGTGCCAGCAGCCAAGTCGGCGGGGAGCTGTTTTTT. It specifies CASSQVGGELFF.

CDR3 bases: TGTGCCAGCAGCCCGGGGTCGGGCTCCTACAATGAGCAGTTCTTC. This translates into CASSPGSGSYNEQFF. The chain has TRBV3-1 (or the pseudogene TRBV3-2) and TRBJ2-1; D is possibly TRBD2 (5 bases). This CDR3 region has 15 residues. The V end was cut by 4 bases, the J end by 0 bases, with 10 bases between. Germline CDR1 and CDR2: LGHDT and YNNKEL (reference sequence).

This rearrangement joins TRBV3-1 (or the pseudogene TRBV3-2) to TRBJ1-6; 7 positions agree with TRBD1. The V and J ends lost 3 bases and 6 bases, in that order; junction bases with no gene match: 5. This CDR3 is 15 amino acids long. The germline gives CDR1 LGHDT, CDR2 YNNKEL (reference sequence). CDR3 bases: TGTGCCAGCAGCCAGGGGACAGCGTTTAATTCACCCCTCCACTTT. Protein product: CASSQGTAFNSPLHF.

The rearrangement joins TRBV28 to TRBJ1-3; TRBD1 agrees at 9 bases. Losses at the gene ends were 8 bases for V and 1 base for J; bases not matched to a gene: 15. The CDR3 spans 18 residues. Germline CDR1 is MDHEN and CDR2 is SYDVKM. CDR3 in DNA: TGTGCCAGCGCACCTCCAACAGGGGGCGCGGCATCTGGAAACACCATATATTTT. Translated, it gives CASAPPTGGAASGNTIYF.

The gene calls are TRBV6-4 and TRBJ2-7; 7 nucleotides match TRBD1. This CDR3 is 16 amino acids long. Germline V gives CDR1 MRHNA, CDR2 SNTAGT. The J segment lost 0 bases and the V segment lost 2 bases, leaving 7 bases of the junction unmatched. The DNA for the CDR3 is TGTGCCAGCAGTGACCAATCGGGACAGAGCTCCTACGAGCAGTACTTC. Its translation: CASSDQSGQSSYEQYF.

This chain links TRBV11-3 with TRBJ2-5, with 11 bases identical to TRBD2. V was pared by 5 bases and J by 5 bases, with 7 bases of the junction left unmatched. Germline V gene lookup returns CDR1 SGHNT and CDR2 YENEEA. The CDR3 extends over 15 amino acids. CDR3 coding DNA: TGTGCCAGCAGCGTAGGGACTAGCGGAACGGAGACCCAGTACTTC. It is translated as CASSVGTSGTETQYF.

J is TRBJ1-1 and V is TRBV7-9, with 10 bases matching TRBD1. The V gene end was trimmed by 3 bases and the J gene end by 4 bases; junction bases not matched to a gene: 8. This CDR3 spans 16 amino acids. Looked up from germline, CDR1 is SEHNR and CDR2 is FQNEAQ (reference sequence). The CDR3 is CASSFSGTGDRTEAFF. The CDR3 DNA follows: TGTGCCAGCAGCTTCTCCGGGACAGGGGATCGCACTGAAGCTTTCTTT.

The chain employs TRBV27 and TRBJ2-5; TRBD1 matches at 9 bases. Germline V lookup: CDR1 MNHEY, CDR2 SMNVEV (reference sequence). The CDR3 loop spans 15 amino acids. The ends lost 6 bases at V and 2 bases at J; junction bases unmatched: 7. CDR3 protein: CASRARDRDQETQYF. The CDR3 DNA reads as TGTGCCAGCAGGGCCCGGGACAGGGATCAAGAGACCCAGTACTTC.

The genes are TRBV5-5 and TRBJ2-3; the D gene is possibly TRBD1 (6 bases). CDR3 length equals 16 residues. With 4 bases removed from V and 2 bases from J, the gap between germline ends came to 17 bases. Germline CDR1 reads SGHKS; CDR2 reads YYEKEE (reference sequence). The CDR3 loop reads CASSLYRTVHTDTQYF. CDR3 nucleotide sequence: TGTGCCAGCAGCCTATACCGGACAGTCCACACAGATACGCAGTATTTT.

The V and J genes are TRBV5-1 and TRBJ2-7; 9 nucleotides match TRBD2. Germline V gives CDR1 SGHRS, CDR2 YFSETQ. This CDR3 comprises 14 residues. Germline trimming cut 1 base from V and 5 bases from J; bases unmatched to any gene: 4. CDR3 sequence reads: CASSLSSGNNEQYF. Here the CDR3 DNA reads TGCGCCAGCAGCTTGTCTAGCGGGAACAACGAGCAGTACTTC.

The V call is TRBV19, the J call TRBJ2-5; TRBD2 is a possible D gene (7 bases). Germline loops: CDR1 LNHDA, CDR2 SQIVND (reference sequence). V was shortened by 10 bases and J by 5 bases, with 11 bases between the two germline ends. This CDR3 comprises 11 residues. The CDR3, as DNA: TGTGCCACCGGGGGGCGGGAGACCCAGTACTTC. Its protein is CATGGRETQYF.

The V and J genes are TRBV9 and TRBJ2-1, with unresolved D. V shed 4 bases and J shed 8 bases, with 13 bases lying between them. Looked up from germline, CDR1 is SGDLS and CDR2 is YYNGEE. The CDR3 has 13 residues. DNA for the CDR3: TGTGCCAGCAGCATTCGACTTCGGGATGAGCAGTTCTTC. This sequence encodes CASSIRLRDEQFF.

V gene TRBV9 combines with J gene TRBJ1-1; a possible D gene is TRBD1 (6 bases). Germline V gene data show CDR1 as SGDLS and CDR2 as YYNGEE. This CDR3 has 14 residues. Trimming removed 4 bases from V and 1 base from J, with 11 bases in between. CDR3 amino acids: CASSPRDKNTEAFF. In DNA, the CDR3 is TGTGCCAGCAGCCCCAGGGACAAGAACACTGAAGCTTTCTTT.

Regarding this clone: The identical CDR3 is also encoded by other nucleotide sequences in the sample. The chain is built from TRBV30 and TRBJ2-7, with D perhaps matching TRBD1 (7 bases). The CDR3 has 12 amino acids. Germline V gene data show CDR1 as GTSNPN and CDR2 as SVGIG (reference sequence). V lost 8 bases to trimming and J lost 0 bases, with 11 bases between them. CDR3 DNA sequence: TGTGCCGGCGGGACAGCCTCCTACGAGCAGTACTTC. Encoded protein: CAGGTASYEQYF.

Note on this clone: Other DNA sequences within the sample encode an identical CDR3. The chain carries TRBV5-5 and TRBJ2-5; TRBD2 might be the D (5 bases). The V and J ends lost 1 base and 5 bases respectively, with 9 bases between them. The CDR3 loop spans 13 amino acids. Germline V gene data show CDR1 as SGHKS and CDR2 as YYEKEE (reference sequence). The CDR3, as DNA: TGTGCCAGCAGCTTGCCGGGAAAGGAGACCCAGTACTTC. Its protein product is CASSLPGKETQYF.

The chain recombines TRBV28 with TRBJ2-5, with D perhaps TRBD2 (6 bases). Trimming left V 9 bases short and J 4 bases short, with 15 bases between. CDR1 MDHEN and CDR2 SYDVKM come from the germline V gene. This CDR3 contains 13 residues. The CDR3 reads CASSTRSPETQYF. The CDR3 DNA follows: TGTGCCAGTTCGACTAGGAGCCCAGAGACCCAGTACTTC.